One T cell receptor beta chain is described in this entry. The antigen remains unidentified. The data are from a study of OX40 agonist ivuxolimab in advanced cancers. Study summary: The diagnoses of dose-escalation patients were hepatocellular carcinoma, melanoma, renal cell or head and neck cancer. Study-wide results and limits: Nonresponders, in some cases, also had low normalized T-cell clonal expansion. The study found among the lowest clonal expansion in partial responders at 0.1-3.0 mg/kg. Both blood CD4+ and CD8+ T cells showed clonal growth by week 6 at 0.1 to 3.0 mg/kg.

This CDR3 has 14 amino acids. V dropped 4 bases and J dropped 7; count of bases not matched to a gene: 6. Germline loops: CDR1 SGHDN, CDR2 FVKESK. Sequenced by immunoSEQ multiplex PCR; TCRdb stores in-frame clones only, minus some. The sample holds tens of thousands of clones, approximately 90% seen once. The sample here was CD4+ or CD8+ T cells sorted from blood, taken in a trial of the OX40 agonist ivuxolimab. This receptor was taken from an adult with an advanced solid tumor such as melanoma, head and neck, liver or kidney cancer. The V and J genes are TRBV14 and TRBJ1-4; 7 bases agree with TRBD1. CDR3 loop: CASSPDRRSEKLFF. CDR3 nucleotide sequence: TGTGCCAGCAGCCCGGACAGGAGGTCTGAAAAACTGTTTTTT.